This TCR beta chain was sequenced in a study of OX40 agonist ivuxolimab in advanced cancers. At the level of the study: The study gave patients intravenous ivuxolimab at 0.01 to 10 mg/kg every 2 weeks.

Findings and limits, study-wide: Low normalized clonal expansion also occurred in some nonresponding patients.

The sampling schedule covered blood at baseline, cycle 4 day 1, and cycle 7 day 1. Profiled with immunoSEQ multiplex PCR; TCRdb holds only in-frame clones, not every one. The sample holds tens of thousands of clones; about 80% are singletons and the top ten take around 1.3%. Trimming took off 7 bases at V and 4 bases at J, with 17 bases between the two ends. CDR1 is SGHVS and CDR2 is FQNEAQ in the germline V gene. The CDR3 contains 15 residues. Concerning this clone itself: Its antigen is still unknown.

This TCR came from an adult with an advanced solid tumor such as melanoma, head and neck, liver or kidney cancer. This sequence joins TRBV7-8 and TRBJ2-1; D could derive from TRBD1 or TRBD2 (5 bases each). Sequenced material: CD4+ or CD8+ T cells sorted from blood, taken in a trial of the OX40 agonist ivuxolimab. The CDR3 region has the DNA TGTGCCAGCATCCTCGGGACCTCGCCTTACAATGAGCAGTTCTTC. Residues: CASILGTSPYNEQFF.